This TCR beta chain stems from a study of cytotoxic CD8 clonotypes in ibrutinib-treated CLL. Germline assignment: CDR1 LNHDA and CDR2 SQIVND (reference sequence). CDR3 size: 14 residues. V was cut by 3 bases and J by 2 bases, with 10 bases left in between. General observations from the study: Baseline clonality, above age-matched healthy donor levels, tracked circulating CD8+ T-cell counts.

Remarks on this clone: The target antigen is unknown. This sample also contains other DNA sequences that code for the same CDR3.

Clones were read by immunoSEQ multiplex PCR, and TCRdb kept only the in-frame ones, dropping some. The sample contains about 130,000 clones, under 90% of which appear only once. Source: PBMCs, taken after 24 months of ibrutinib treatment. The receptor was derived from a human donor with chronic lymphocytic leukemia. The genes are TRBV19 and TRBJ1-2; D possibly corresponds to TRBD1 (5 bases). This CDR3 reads CASSIRGRNYGYTF. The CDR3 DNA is TGTGCCAGTAGTATTCGGGGCAGGAACTATGGCTACACCTTC.